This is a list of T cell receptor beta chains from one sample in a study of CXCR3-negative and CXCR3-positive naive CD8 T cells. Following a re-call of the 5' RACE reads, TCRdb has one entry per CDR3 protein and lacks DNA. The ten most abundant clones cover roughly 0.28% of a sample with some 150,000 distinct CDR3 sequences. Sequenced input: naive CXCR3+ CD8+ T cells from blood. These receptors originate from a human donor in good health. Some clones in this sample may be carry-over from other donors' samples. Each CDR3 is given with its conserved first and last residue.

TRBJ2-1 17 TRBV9 CASSVWEQGTLDNEQFF
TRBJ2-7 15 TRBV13 CASSQRQGLSYEQYF
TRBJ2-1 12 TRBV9 CASSLWADEQFF
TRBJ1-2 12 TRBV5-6 CASSPQAYGYTF
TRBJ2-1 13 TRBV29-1 CSVSLDRGNEQFF
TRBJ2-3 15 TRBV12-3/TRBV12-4 CASSPGQGLTDTQYF
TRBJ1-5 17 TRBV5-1 CASSLDRMTGVDQPQHF
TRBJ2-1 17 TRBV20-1 CSAPTLPAGSSYNEQFF
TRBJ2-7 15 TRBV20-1 CSARDILAGSYEQYF
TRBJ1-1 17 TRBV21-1 CASSARKGTGLNTEAFF
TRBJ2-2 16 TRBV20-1 CSARDQGQGDTGELFF
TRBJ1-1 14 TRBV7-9 CASSISQSATEAFF
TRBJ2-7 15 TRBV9 CASSVEASGSYEQYF
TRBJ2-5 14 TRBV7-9 CASSSYGNGETQYF
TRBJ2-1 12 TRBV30 CAWTQTGDEQFF
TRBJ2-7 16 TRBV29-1 CSVETLRTGSSYEQYF
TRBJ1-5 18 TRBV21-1 CASSKISPPGQGNQPQHF
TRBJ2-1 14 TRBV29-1 CSADVGPLYNEQFF
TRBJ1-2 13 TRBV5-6 CASSLPGIKGYTF
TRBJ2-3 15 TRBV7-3 CASSLSGQGLDTQYF
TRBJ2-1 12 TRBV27 CASSLGNGEQFF
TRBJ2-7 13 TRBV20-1 CSASGDGYYEQYF
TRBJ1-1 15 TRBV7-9 CASSLARGMNTEAFF
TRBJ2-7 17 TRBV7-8 CASSLEFGGPFSYEQYF
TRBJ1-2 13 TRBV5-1 CASSEDGNYGYTF
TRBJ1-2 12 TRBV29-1 CSAEEDSYGYTF
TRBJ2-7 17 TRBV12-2 CASRLRQGVYYSYEQYF
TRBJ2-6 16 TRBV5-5 CASSLGQGSGANVLTF
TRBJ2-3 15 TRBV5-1 CASSPGPAPTDTQYF
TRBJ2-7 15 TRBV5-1 CASSPRDGHSYEQYF
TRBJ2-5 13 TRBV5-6 CASSPGSLETQYF
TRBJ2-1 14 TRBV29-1 CSVRDSQRGNEQFF
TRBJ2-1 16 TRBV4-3 CASSQGLAGLYNEQFF
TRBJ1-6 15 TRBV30 CAWSGLGGRNSPLHF
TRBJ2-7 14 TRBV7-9 CASSPPTVSYEQYF
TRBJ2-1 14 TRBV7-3 CASSPGSLNNEQFF
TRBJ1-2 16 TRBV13 CASSSLSGTGYYGYTF
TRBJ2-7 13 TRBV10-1 CASSEGQGYEQYF
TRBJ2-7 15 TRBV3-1 CASSQDMAPAYEQYF
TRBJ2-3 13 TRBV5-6 CASSLVAPDTQYF